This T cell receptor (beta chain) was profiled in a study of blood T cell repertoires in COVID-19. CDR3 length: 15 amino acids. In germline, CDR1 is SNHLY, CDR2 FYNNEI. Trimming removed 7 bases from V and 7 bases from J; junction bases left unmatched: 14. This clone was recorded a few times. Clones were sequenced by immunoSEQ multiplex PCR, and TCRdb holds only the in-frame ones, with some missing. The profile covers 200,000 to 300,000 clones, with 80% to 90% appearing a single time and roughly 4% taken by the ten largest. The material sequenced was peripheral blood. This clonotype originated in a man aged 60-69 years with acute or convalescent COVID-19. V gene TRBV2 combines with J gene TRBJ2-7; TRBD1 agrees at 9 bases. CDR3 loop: CASTLPGTGIGEQYF. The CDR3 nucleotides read TGTGCCAGCACTCTACCCGGGACAGGGATAGGAGAGCAGTACTTC.